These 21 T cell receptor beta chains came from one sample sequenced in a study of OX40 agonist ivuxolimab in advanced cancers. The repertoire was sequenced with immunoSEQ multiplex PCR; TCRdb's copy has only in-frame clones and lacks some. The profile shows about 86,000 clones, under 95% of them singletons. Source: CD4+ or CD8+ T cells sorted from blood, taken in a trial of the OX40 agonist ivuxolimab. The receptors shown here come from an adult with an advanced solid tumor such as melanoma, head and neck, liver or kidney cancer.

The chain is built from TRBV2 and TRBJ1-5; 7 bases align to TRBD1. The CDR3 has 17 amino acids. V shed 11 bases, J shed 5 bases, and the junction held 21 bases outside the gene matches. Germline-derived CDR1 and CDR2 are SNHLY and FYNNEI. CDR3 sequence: CASQGRGIGAADQPQHF. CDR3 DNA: TGTGCCTCCCAGGGCAGGGGGATTGGCGCCGCCGATCAGCCCCAGCATTTT.

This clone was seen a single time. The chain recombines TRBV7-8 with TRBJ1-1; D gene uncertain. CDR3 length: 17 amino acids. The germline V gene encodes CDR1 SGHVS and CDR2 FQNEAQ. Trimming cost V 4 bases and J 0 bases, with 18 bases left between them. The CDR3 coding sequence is TGTGCCAGCAGCTGGAGGGCGGAGGGCCTTGTGAACACTGAAGCTTTCTTT. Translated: CASSWRAEGLVNTEAFF.

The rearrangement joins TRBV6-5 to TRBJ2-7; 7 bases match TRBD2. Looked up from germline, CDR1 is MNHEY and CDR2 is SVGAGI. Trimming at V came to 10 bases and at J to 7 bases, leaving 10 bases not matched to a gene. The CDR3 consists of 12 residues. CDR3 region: CATLRGVEEQYF. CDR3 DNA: TGTGCCACCCTTCGGGGGGTTGAAGAGCAGTACTTC.

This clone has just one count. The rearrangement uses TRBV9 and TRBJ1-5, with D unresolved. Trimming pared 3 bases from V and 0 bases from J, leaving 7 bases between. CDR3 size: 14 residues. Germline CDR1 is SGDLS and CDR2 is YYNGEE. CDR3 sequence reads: CASSDGDSNQPQHF. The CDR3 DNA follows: TGTGCCAGCAGCGATGGGGATAGCAATCAGCCCCAGCATTTT.

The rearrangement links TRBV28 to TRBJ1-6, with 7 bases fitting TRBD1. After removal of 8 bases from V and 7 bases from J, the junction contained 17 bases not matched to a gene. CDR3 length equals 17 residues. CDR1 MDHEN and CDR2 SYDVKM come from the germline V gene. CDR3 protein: CASLSFGPTGWNSPLHF. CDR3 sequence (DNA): TGTGCCAGCCTCAGTTTTGGACCGACAGGGTGGAATTCACCCCTCCACTTT. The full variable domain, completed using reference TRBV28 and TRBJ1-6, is DVKVTQSSRYLVKRTGEKVFLECVQDMDHENMFWYRQDPGLGLRLIYFSYDVKMKEKGDIPEGYSVSREKKERFSLILESASTNQTSMYLCASLSFGPTGWNSPLHFGNGTRLTVT.

The CDR3 DNA sequence: TGTGCCAGCAGCCCCATTGGGAACACTGAAGCTTTCTTT. This encodes CASSPIGNTEAFF. J is TRBJ1-1 and V is TRBV27; D is ambiguous. The CDR3 runs to 13 residues. Germline CDR1 and CDR2: MNHEY and SMNVEV (reference sequence). V lost 6 bases and J lost 1, with 9 bases in between.

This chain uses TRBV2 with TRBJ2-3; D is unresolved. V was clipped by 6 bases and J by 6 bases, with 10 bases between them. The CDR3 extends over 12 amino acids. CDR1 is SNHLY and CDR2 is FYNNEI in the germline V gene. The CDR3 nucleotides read TGTGCCAGCAGCACGGGCCGCGATACGCAGTATTTT. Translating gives CASSTGRDTQYF. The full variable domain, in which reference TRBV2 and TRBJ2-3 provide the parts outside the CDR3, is EPEVTQTPSHQVTQMGQEVILRCVPISNHLYFYWYRQILGQKVEFLVSFYNNEISEKSEIFDDQFSVERPDGSNFTLKIRSTKLEDSAMYFCASSTGRDTQYFGPGTRLTVL.

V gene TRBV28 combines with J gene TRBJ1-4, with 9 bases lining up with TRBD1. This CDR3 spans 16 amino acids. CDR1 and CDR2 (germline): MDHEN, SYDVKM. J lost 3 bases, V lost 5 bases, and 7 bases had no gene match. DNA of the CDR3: TGTGCCAGCAGTCACCTACGGACAGGGGCTAATGAAAAACTGTTTTTT. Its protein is CASSHLRTGANEKLFF.

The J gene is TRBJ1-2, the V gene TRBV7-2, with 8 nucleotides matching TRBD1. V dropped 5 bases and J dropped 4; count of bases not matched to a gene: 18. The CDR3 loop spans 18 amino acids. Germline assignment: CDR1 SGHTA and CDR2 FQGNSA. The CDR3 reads CASSHSGTGGALFYGYTF. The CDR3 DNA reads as TGTGCCAGCAGCCACTCCGGGACAGGAGGGGCCCTTTTCTATGGCTACACCTTC.

CDR3 region: CASSPLRTDTQYF. In DNA form, the CDR3 reads TGTGCCAGCTCACCACTGAGGACAGATACGCAGTATTTT. V usage is TRBV18 and J usage is TRBJ2-3; no clear D. Trimming stripped 1 base from V and 3 bases from J, with 5 bases between. Germline V gives CDR1 KGHSH, CDR2 LQKENI. CDR3 length equals 13 residues.

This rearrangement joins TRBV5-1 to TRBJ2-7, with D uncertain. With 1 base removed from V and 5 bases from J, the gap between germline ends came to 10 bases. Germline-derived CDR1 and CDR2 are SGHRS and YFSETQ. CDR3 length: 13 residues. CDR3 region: CASSLMGFHEQYF. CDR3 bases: TGCGCCAGCAGCTTGATGGGGTTTCACGAGCAGTACTTC.

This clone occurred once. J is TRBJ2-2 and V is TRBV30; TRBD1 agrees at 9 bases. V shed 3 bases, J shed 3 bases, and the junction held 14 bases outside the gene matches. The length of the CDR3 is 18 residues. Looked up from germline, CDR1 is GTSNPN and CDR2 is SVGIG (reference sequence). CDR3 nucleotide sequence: TGTGCCTGGAGGAGGGGAGGGGGACAGGGCGTGTACACCGGGGAGCTGTTTTTT. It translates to CAWRRGGGQGVYTGELFF.

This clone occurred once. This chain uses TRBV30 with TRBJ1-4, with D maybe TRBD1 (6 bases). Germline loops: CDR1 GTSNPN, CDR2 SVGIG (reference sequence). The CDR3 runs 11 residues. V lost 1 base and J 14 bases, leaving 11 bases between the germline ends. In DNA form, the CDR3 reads TGTGCCTGGAGTGGGGGGGCTCGGCTGTTTTTT. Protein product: CAWSGGARLFF.

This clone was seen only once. The CDR3 here is CASSLEASLLNEQFF. The CDR3 nucleotides read TGTGCCAGCAGCTTAGAGGCTAGCCTGTTGAATGAGCAGTTCTTC. The gene calls are TRBV7-3 and TRBJ2-1; a weak D match, TRBD2 (5 bases). The CDR3 is 15 residues long. CDR1 is SGHTA and CDR2 is FQGTGA in the germline V gene. The ends were cut back, 2 bases at V and 7 bases at J, with 15 bases in the middle.

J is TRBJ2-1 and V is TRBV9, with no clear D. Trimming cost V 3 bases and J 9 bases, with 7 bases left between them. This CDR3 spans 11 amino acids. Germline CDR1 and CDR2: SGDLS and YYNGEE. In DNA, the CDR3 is TGTGCCAGCAGCGCAACGGGTGAGCAGTTCTTC. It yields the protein CASSATGEQFF.

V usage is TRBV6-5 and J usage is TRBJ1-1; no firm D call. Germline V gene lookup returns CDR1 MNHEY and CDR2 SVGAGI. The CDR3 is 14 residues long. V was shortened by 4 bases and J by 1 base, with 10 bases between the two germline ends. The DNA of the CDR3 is TGTGCCAGCAGTTCCCCGGACGGGAACACTGAAGCTTTCTTT. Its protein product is CASSSPDGNTEAFF.

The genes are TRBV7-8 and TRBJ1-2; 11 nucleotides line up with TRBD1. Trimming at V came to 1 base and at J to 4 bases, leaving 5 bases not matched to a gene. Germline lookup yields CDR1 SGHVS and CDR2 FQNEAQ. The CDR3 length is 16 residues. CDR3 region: CASSLDGGTGGYGYTF. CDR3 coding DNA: TGTGCCAGCAGCTTAGATGGCGGGACAGGGGGCTATGGCTACACCTTC.

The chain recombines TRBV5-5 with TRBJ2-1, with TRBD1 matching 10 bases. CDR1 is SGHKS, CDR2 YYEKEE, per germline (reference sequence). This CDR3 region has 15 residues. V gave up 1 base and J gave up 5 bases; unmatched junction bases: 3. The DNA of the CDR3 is TGTGCCAGCAGCTTGACGGGACAGGGGAACAATGAGCAGTTCTTC. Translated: CASSLTGQGNNEQFF. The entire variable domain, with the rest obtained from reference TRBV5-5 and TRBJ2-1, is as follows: DAGVTQSPTHLIKTRGQQVTLRCSPISGHKSVSWYQQVLGQGPQFIFQYYEKEERGRGNFPDRFSARQFPNYSSELNVNALLLGDSALYLCASSLTGQGNNEQFFGPGTRLTVL.

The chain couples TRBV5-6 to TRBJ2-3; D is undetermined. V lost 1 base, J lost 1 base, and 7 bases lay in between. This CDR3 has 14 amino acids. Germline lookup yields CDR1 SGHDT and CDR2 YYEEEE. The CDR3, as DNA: TGTGCCAGCAGCTTGACAGCTCGCACAGATACGCAGTATTTT. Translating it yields CASSLTARTDTQYF.

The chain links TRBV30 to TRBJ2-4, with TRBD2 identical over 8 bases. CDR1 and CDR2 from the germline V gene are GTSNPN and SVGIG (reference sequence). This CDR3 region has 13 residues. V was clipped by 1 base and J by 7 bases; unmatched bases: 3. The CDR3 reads CAWSGSGGNIQYF. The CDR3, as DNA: TGTGCCTGGAGTGGATCGGGAGGGAACATTCAGTACTTC.

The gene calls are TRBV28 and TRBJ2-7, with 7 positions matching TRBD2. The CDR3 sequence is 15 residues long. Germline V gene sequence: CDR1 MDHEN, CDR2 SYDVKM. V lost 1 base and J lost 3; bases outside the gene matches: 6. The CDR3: CASSLLASGNYEQYF. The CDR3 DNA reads TGTGCCAGCAGTTTATTAGCTAGCGGAAACTACGAGCAGTACTTC.